The rows below give T cell receptor beta chains drawn from one sample of a study of cytomegalovirus exposure and HLA in healthy donors. Clones were sequenced by immunoSEQ multiplex PCR, and TCRdb holds only the in-frame ones, with some missing. This repertoire shows over 65,000 clones, 67% found once; its top ten account for under 7.5%. The sample was PBMCs. The origin of the receptors is a woman between 50 and 59 years old in good health and CMV-seropositive. Both conserved end residues are part of each CDR3. D genes are given only for firm matches. Size tells how often a clone was seen (once, few, many) or the class of an expanded clone, and some rows leave it out.

v_gene: TRBV7-6
d_gene: TRBD2
j_gene: TRBJ2-3
abundance: .
CDR3nt: TGTGCCAGCAGCTTGGGACTAGCGGGGGGGCGAAGCACAGATACGCAGTATTTT
CDR3aa: CASSLGLAGGRSTDTQYF

v_gene: TRBV7-6
d_gene: TRBD2
j_gene: TRBJ2-5
abundance: .
CDR3nt: TGTGCCAGCAGCTTCACTAGCGGGGGACAAGAGACCCAGTACTTC
CDR3aa: CASSFTSGGQETQYF

v_gene: TRBV30
d_gene: .
j_gene: TRBJ1-3
abundance: .
CDR3nt: TGTGCCTGGAAGACCCACAGGGCTGGAAACACCATATATTTT
CDR3aa: CAWKTHRAGNTIYF

v_gene: TRBV30
d_gene: .
j_gene: TRBJ1-1
abundance: .
CDR3nt: TGTGCCTGGAGTGGGATGAGAGGCACTGAAGCTTTCTTT
CDR3aa: CAWSGMRGTEAFF

v_gene: TRBV5-6
d_gene: .
j_gene: TRBJ2-1
abundance: .
CDR3nt: TGTGCCAGCAGCTTGCGACCCTCGGGTGAGCGGTTCTTC
CDR3aa: CASSLRPSGERFF

v_gene: TRBV5-5
d_gene: .
j_gene: TRBJ1-2
abundance: .
CDR3nt: TGTGCCAGCAGCTCCCTTTTGGGCTACACCTTC
CDR3aa: CASSSLLGYTF

v_gene: TRBV5-5
d_gene: TRBD1
j_gene: TRBJ1-2
abundance: .
CDR3nt: TGTGCCAGCAATCTACAGGGGGGAAACTATGGCTACACCTTC
CDR3aa: CASNLQGGNYGYTF

v_gene: TRBV25-1
d_gene: .
j_gene: TRBJ1-1
abundance: .
CDR3nt: TGTGCCAGCAGTGAGCCATTTCAGGGGCCGAACACTGAAGCTTTCTTT
CDR3aa: CASSEPFQGPNTEAFF

v_gene: TRBV20-1
d_gene: .
j_gene: TRBJ1-4
abundance: few
CDR3nt: TGCAGTGCTAAGACAGGCGGAGGACTGTTTTTT
CDR3aa: CSAKTGGGLFF

v_gene: TRBV5-6
d_gene: .
j_gene: TRBJ1-1
abundance: .
CDR3nt: TGTGCCAGCAGCTTGGGGAGCGACACTGAAGCTTTCTTT
CDR3aa: CASSLGSDTEAFF

v_gene: TRBV11-2
d_gene: TRBD1
j_gene: TRBJ1-1
abundance: .
CDR3nt: TGTGCCAGCAGCACCGACAGGGGGTTCACCATGAACACTGAAGCTTTCTTT
CDR3aa: CASSTDRGFTMNTEAFF

v_gene: TRBV19
d_gene: .
j_gene: TRBJ1-1
abundance: once
CDR3nt: TGTGCCAGTAGTATAGTGGGCAGCACTGAAGCTTTCTTT
CDR3aa: CASSIVGSTEAFF

v_gene: TRBV18
d_gene: .
j_gene: TRBJ2-5
abundance: .
CDR3nt: TGTGCCAGCTCCCCCGACAGTACTAAAGAGACCCAGTACTTC
CDR3aa: CASSPDSTKETQYF

v_gene: TRBV10-3
d_gene: TRBD1
j_gene: TRBJ1-2
abundance: .
CDR3nt: TGTGCCATCAGTCCAGGGACAGGTGATAAATATGGCTACACCTTC
CDR3aa: CAISPGTGDKYGYTF

v_gene: TRBV5-1
d_gene: .
j_gene: TRBJ1-6
abundance: .
CDR3nt: TGCGCCAGCAGCTCCGACGGGGGGCCCCTCCACTTT
CDR3aa: CASSSDGGPLHF

v_gene: TRBV10-3
d_gene: TRBD2
j_gene: TRBJ2-3
abundance: .
CDR3nt: TGTGCCATCAGTGAACTAGCGGGGGGCATCCCCGATACGCAGTATTTT
CDR3aa: CAISELAGGIPDTQYF

v_gene: TRBV18
d_gene: .
j_gene: TRBJ2-3
abundance: .
CDR3nt: TGTGCCAGCTCATCGAGCACAGATACGCAGTATTTT
CDR3aa: CASSSSTDTQYF

v_gene: TRBV6-5
d_gene: .
j_gene: TRBJ2-3
abundance: .
CDR3nt: TGTGCCAGCAGTTACTCCCGGTCCCCCGGTGATACGCAGTATTTT
CDR3aa: CASSYSRSPGDTQYF

v_gene: TRBV9
d_gene: TRBD1
j_gene: TRBJ1-5
abundance: .
CDR3nt: TGTGCCAGCAGCGTAGGAGCAGGGGGCGAAGATCAGCCCCAGCATTTT
CDR3aa: CASSVGAGGEDQPQHF

v_gene: TRBV19
d_gene: .
j_gene: TRBJ1-2
abundance: .
CDR3nt: TGTGCCAGTAGCCCCGGGACTAACTATGGCTACACCTTC
CDR3aa: CASSPGTNYGYTF

v_gene: TRBV5-1
d_gene: TRBD1
j_gene: TRBJ2-1
abundance: .
CDR3nt: TGCGCCAGCAGCTTAACAGGGGGTAGGAATGAGCAGTTCTTC
CDR3aa: CASSLTGGRNEQFF

v_gene: TRBV27
d_gene: TRBD1
j_gene: TRBJ1-2
abundance: .
CDR3nt: TGTGCCAGCAGCCCACAGGGGAGTTTTAACTATGGCTACACCTTC
CDR3aa: CASSPQGSFNYGYTF

v_gene: TRBV5-1
d_gene: TRBD2
j_gene: TRBJ2-5
abundance: .
CDR3nt: TGCGCCAGCAGCTTGCAGGTGGCGGGGGGCGAAAACCAAGAGACCCAGTACTTC
CDR3aa: CASSLQVAGGENQETQYF

v_gene: TRBV6-5
d_gene: TRBD1
j_gene: TRBJ1-3
abundance: .
CDR3nt: TGTGCCAGCAGATTTGAGACAGGGGATGGAAACACCATATATTTT
CDR3aa: CASRFETGDGNTIYF

v_gene: TRBV6-1
d_gene: .
j_gene: TRBJ2-1
abundance: .
CDR3nt: TGTGCCAGCAGTGAGTACGGGGGCTCCTACAATGAGCAGTTCTTC
CDR3aa: CASSEYGGSYNEQFF

v_gene: TRBV2
d_gene: TRBD1
j_gene: TRBJ1-5
abundance: .
CDR3nt: TGTGCCAGCAGTGGGGACAGGGGGAGGCAGCCCCAGCATTTT
CDR3aa: CASSGDRGRQPQHF

v_gene: TRBV9
d_gene: .
j_gene: TRBJ2-7
abundance: .
CDR3nt: TGTGCCAGCAGCGAGAGCGGCCCGAGCTACGAGCAGTACTTC
CDR3aa: CASSESGPSYEQYF

v_gene: TRBV5-1
d_gene: TRBD2
j_gene: TRBJ2-5
abundance: .
CDR3nt: TGCGCCAGCAGCTTGGCTGGCGGGGGAATGCAAGAGACCCAGTACTTC
CDR3aa: CASSLAGGGMQETQYF

v_gene: TRBV5-1
d_gene: TRBD2
j_gene: TRBJ2-1
abundance: .
CDR3nt: TGCGCCAGCAGCTTGGAACGGGGGGGCCGGATGTCGTGGGAGCAGTTCTTC
CDR3aa: CASSLERGGRMSWEQFF

v_gene: TRBV2
d_gene: .
j_gene: TRBJ2-5
abundance: .
CDR3nt: TGTGCCAGCAGGCCCTTTCGGGAGACCCAGTACTTC
CDR3aa: CASRPFRETQYF

v_gene: TRBV6-1
d_gene: .
j_gene: TRBJ2-3
abundance: .
CDR3nt: TGTGCCAGCAGTGAACCCCGGGGTAGCACAGATACGCAGTATTTT
CDR3aa: CASSEPRGSTDTQYF

v_gene: TRBV25-1
d_gene: .
j_gene: TRBJ1-2
abundance: .
CDR3nt: TGTGCCAGCAGTGAATTAGGATCGGGGGGCTACACCTTC
CDR3aa: CASSELGSGGYTF

v_gene: TRBV2
d_gene: .
j_gene: TRBJ2-5
abundance: few
CDR3nt: TGTGCCAGCAGTGTGATGCGAGGAGCGGGAGAGACCCAGTACTTC
CDR3aa: CASSVMRGAGETQYF

v_gene: TRBV27
d_gene: TRBD2
j_gene: TRBJ2-1
abundance: .
CDR3nt: TGTGCCAGCAGTGAATATCCTAGCGGGGGGCACAATGAGCAGTTCTTC
CDR3aa: CASSEYPSGGHNEQFF

v_gene: TRBV29-1
d_gene: .
j_gene: TRBJ1-1
abundance: .
CDR3nt: TGCAGCGTTGGGGGCAGTAACACTGAAGCTTTCTTT
CDR3aa: CSVGGSNTEAFF

v_gene: TRBV5-4
d_gene: .
j_gene: TRBJ2-7
abundance: few
CDR3nt: TGTGCCAGCAGCTTGGTCCTACGGGGCGAGCAGTACTTC
CDR3aa: CASSLVLRGEQYF

v_gene: TRBV7-2
d_gene: .
j_gene: TRBJ2-1
abundance: .
CDR3nt: TGTGCCAGCAGTCTGACACCGGCAGCCTACAATGAGCAGTTCTTC
CDR3aa: CASSLTPAAYNEQFF

v_gene: TRBV5-1
d_gene: TRBD1
j_gene: TRBJ1-1
abundance: few
CDR3nt: TGCGCCAGCAGCTTGGCACCGGGACAGGGGGCTGAAGCTTTCTTT
CDR3aa: CASSLAPGQGAEAFF

v_gene: TRBV5-1
d_gene: TRBD2
j_gene: TRBJ2-7
abundance: few
CDR3nt: TGCGCCAGCAGCCCAGAACACGGGGGGGAGCAGTACTTC
CDR3aa: CASSPEHGGEQYF

v_gene: TRBV5-1
d_gene: TRBD1
j_gene: TRBJ1-4
abundance: few
CDR3nt: TGCGCCAGCAGCTTGGTTCCAGGGGGAAATGAAAAACTGTTTTTT
CDR3aa: CASSLVPGGNEKLFF

v_gene: TRBV27
d_gene: .
j_gene: TRBJ1-5
abundance: medium-sized
CDR3nt: TGTGCCAGCAGTTTATGGGCAGGGGAAAATCAGCCCCAGCATTTT
CDR3aa: CASSLWAGENQPQHF

v_gene: TRBV18
d_gene: .
j_gene: TRBJ1-4
abundance: .
CDR3nt: TGTGCCAGCTCACCCCTTGCAACTAATGAAAAACTGTTTTTT
CDR3aa: CASSPLATNEKLFF

v_gene: TRBV7-3
d_gene: .
j_gene: TRBJ1-1
abundance: few
CDR3nt: TGTGCCAGCAGCTTAGGCGGCAGGGTGGGCACTGAAGCTTTCTTT
CDR3aa: CASSLGGRVGTEAFF

v_gene: TRBV11-2
d_gene: .
j_gene: TRBJ1-5
abundance: .
CDR3nt: TGTGCCAGCAGCTTTGAGCGCGATCAGCCCCAGCATTTT
CDR3aa: CASSFERDQPQHF